This TCR beta chain appears in the sequencing data of a study of T cells in Graves' hyperthyroidism and ophthalmopathy. Isolation of PBMCs was performed on around 9.8 ml fresh peripheral blood. This clonotype was counted at least ten times. Authors of the study amplified TCR beta CDR3 regions from RNA transcripts. First-round RT-PCR targeting the TCR CDR3 was performed with the HTBI primer set. TCRdb recomputed calls from the multiplex PCR reads with MiXCR, one row per CDR3 protein. This sample has about 160,000 distinct CDR3 sequences, with about 9.4% found just once. Sequences were obtained from blood. The source of this sequence is a woman aged 18-29 years with Graves' hyperthyroidism that later progressed to Graves' ophthalmopathy.

The CDR3 here is CASSTGTANQPQHF. As DNA, the CDR3 is TGTGCCAGCAGTACCGGGACAGCCAATCAGCCCCAGCATTTT. The gene calls are TRBV6-1 and TRBJ1-5, with 7 bases identical to TRBD1. The germline gives CDR1 MNHNS, CDR2 SASEGT. CDR3 length: 14 amino acids. J lost 3 bases, V lost 5 bases, and 4 bases had no gene match.